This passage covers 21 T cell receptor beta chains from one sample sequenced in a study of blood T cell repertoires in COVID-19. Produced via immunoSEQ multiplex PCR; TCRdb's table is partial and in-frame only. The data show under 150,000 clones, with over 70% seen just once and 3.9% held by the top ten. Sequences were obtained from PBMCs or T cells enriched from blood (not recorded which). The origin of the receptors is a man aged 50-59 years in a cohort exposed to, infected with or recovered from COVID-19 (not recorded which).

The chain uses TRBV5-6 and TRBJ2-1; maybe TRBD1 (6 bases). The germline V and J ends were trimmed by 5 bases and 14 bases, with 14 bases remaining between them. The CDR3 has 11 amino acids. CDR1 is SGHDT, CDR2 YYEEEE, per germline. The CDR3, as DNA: TGTGCCAGCAGTTCCGGGACAAGGGAGTTCTTC. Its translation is CASSSGTREFF.

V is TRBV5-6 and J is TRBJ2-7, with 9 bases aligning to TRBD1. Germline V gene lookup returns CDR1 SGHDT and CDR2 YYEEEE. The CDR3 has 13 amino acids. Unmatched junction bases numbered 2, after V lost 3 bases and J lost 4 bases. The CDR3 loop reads CASSWGQGYEQYF. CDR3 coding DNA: TGTGCCAGCAGCTGGGGACAGGGATACGAGCAGTACTTC.

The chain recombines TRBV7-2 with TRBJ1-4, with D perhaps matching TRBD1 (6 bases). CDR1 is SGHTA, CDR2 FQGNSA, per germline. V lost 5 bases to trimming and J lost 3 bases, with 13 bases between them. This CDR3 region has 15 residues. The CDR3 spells CASSEWGRANEKLFF. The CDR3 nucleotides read TGTGCCAGCAGCGAGTGGGGGCGGGCTAATGAAAAACTGTTTTTT.

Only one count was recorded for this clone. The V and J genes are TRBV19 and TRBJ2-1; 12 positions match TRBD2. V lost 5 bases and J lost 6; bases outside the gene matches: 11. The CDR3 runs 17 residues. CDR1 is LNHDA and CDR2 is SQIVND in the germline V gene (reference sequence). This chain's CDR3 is CASSLRTPGLAGNEQFF. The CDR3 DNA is TGTGCCAGTAGTCTCCGAACCCCGGGACTAGCGGGCAATGAGCAGTTCTTC. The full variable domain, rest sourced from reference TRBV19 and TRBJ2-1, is DGGITQSPKYLFRKEGQNVTLSCEQNLNHDAMYWYRQDPGQGLRLIYYSQIVNDFQKGDIAEGYSVSREKKESFPLTVTSAQKNPTAFYLCASSLRTPGLAGNEQFFGPGTRLTVL.

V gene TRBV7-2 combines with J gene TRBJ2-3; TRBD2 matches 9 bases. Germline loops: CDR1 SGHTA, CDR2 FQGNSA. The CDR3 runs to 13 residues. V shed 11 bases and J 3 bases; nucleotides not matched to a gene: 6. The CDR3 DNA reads TGTGCCCGCACGCTAGCGGGGACAGATACGCAGTATTTT. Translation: CARTLAGTDTQYF.

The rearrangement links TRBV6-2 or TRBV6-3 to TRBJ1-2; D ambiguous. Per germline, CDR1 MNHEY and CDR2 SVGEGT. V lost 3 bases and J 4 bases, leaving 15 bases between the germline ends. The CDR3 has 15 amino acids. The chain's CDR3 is CASSYGQTPSYGYTF. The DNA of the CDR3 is TGTGCCAGCAGTTATGGGCAGACACCTTCCTATGGCTACACCTTC.

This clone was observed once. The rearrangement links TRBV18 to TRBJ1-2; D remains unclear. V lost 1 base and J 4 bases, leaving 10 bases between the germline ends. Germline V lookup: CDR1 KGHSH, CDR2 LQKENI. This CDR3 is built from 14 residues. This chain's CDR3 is CASSPLGVGYGYTF. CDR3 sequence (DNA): TGTGCCAGCTCACCACTTGGAGTAGGCTATGGCTACACCTTC.

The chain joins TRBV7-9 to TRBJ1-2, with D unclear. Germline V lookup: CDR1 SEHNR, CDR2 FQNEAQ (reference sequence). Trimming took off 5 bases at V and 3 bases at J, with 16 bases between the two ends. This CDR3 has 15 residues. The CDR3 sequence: CASSTIGSSYYGYTF. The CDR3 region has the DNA TGTGCCAGCAGCACGATAGGGAGTTCTTACTATGGCTACACCTTC.

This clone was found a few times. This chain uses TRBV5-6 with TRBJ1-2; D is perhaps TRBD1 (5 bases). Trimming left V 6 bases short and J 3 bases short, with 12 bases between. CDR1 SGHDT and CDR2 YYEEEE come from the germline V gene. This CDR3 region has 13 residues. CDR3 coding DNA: TGTGCCAGCAACGCGGCAGGGCACTATGGCTACACCTTC. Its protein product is CASNAAGHYGYTF.

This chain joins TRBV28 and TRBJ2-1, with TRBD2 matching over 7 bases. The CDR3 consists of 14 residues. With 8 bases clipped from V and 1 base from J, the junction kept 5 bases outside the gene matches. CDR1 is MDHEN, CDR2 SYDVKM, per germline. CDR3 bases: TGTGCCAGCTCCCGCGGGGGTTCCTACAATGAGCAGTTCTTC. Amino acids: CASSRGGSYNEQFF.

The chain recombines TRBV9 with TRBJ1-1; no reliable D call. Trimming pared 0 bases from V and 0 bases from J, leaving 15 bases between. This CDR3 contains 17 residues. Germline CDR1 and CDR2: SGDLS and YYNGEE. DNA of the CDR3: TGTGCCAGCAGCGTAGTTTTGGCGGGAAATATGAACACTGAAGCTTTCTTT. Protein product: CASSVVLAGNMNTEAFF. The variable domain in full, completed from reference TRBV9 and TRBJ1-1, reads DSGVTQTPKHLITATGQRVTLRCSPRSGDLSVYWYQQSLDQGLQFLIQYYNGEERAKGNILERFSAQQFPDLHSELNLSSLELGDSALYFCASSVVLAGNMNTEAFFGQGTRLTVV.

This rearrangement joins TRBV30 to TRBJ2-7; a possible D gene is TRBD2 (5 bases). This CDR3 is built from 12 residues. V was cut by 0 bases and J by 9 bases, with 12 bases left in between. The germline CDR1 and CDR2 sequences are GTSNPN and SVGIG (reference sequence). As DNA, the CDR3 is TGTGCCTGGAGTGTACCCCCCGGAGGGCAGTACTTC. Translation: CAWSVPPGGQYF.

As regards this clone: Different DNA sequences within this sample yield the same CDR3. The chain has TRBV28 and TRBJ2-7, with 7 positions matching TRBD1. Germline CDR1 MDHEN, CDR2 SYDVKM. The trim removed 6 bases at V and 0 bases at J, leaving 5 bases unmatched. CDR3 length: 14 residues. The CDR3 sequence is CASRRQGISYEQYF. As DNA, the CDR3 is TGTGCCAGCAGGAGACAGGGAATCTCCTACGAGCAGTACTTC.

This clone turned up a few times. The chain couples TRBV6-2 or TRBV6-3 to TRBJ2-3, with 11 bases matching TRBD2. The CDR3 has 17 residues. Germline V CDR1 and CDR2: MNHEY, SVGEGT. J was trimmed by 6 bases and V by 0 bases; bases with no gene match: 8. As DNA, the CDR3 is TGTGCCAGCAGTTACTCCCTGACTAGCGGGACATCGGATACGCAGTATTTT. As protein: CASSYSLTSGTSDTQYF.

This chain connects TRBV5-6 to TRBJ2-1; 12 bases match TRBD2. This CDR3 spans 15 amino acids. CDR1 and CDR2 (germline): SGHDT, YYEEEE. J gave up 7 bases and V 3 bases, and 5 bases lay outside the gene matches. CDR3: CASSSLAGGRNEQFF. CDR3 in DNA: TGTGCCAGCAGCTCCCTAGCGGGGGGGCGAAATGAGCAGTTCTTC.

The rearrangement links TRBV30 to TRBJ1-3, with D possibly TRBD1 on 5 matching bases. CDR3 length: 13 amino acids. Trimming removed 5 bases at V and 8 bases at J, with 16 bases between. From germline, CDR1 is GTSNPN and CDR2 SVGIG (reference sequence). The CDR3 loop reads CAWDLRGRDTIYF. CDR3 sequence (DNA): TGTGCCTGGGATTTAAGGGGCAGGGACACCATATATTTT.

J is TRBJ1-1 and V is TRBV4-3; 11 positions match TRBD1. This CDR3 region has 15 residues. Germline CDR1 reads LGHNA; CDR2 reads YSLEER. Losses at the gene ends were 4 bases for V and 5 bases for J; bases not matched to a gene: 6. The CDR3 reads CASSLGQGASTEAFF. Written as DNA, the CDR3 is TGCGCCAGCAGCCTTGGACAGGGGGCATCTACTGAAGCTTTCTTT.

CDR3 in amino acids: CATSREQPLAGVGELFF. The DNA of the CDR3 is TGTGCCACCAGCAGAGAGCAACCGCTAGCGGGAGTCGGGGAGCTGTTTTTT. The chain links TRBV15 to TRBJ2-2; 10 bases are shared with TRBD2. Trimming cost V 0 bases and J 7 bases; bases outside gene matches: 8. The CDR3 is made up of 17 amino acids. Germline V gene lookup returns CDR1 LNHNV and CDR2 YYDKDF (reference sequence).

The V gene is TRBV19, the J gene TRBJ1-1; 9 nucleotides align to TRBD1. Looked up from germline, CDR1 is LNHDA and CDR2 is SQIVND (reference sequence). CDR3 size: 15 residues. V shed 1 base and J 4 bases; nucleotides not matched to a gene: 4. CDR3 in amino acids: CASSIVGTGSTEAFF. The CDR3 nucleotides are TGTGCCAGTAGTATAGTGGGGACAGGGTCCACTGAAGCTTTCTTT.

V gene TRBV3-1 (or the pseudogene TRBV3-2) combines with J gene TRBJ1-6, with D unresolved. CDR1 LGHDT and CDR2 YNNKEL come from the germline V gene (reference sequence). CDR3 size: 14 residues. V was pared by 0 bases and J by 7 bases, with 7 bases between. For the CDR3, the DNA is TGTGCCAGCAGCCAAGATCACAGCAATTCACCCCTCCACTTT. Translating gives CASSQDHSNSPLHF.

The CDR3 protein is CAWSFRGMNTEAFF. The CDR3 DNA reads as TGTGCCTGGAGCTTTCGGGGGATGAACACTGAAGCTTTCTTT. The chain links TRBV30 to TRBJ1-1, with D possibly being TRBD1 (5 bases). CDR3 length: 14 amino acids. Germline V gene sequence: CDR1 GTSNPN, CDR2 SVGIG (reference sequence). V lost 3 bases, J lost 0 bases, and 11 bases lay in between.